This TCR beta chain originates from a study of T cell responses to AZD1222 COVID-19 vaccine. Whole-study findings and limits: The donors showed a predominance of white British ancestry and of females, with possible underestimation of clonal diversity. Elevations in Spike-specific TCR breadth and depth followed administration of two AZD1222 doses.

Libraries were prepared by immunoSEQ multiplex PCR; TCRdb keeps only in-frame clonotypes and omits some of them. The data show under 200,000 clones, 85% to 90% seen once. From germline, CDR1 is SGHKS and CDR2 YYEKEE (reference sequence). V was pared by 4 bases and J by 0 bases, with 5 bases of the junction left unmatched. There are 15 residues in the CDR3. Concerning this clone itself: The antigen is unknown.

J is TRBJ2-3 and V is TRBV5-5; 7 bases agree with TRBD2. This sequence was found in an adult in good health. The sample here was peripheral blood, taken on day 0 of MenACWY control vaccination. The CDR3 DNA is TGTGCCAGCAGCACACTAGCGTCTAGCACAGATACGCAGTATTTT. It specifies CASSTLASSTDTQYF.